The present T cell receptor beta chain was sequenced within a study of blood T cell repertoires in COVID-19. Original methodology: Reference gene primer amplification yielded estimated nucleated cell counts. Sequencing was performed with immunoSEQ multiplex PCR; in TCRdb, only in-frame clones are kept and a portion is missing. That table gives V, J and clone size, and the DNA gave D and trimming. The sample holds tens of thousands of clones; about 88% are singletons and the top ten take approximately 4.8%. Looked up from germline, CDR1 is LGHNA and CDR2 is YNFKEQ. J lost 7 bases, V lost 0 bases, and 9 bases had no gene match. CDR3 size: 17 residues.

This receptor was identified in a woman older than 75 with active COVID-19. V gene TRBV4-2 combines with J gene TRBJ2-2; 9 bases are a match to TRBD2. The specimen was peripheral blood. CDR3 protein: CASSQEGSGRMGGELFF. The DNA for the CDR3 is TGTGCCAGCAGCCAAGAGGGTAGCGGGAGAATGGGCGGGGAGCTGTTTTTT.